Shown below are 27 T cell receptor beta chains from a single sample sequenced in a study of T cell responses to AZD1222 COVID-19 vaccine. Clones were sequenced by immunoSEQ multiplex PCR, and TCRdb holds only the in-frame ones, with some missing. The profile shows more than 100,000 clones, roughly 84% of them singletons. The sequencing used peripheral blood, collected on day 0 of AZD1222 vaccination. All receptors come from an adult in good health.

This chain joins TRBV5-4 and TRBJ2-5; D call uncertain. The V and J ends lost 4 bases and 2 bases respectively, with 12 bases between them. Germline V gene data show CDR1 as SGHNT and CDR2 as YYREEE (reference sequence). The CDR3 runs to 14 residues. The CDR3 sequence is CASSDLLSQETQYF. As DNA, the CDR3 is TGTGCCAGCAGCGACCTCCTTTCACAAGAGACCCAGTACTTC. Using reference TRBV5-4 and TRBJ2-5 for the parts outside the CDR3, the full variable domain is ETGVTQSPTHLIKTRGQQVTLRCSSQSGHNTVSWYQQALGQGPQFIFQYYREEENGRGNFPPRFSGLQFPNYSSELNVNALELDDSALYLCASSDLLSQETQYFGPGTRLLVL.

The chain's CDR3 is CASRLGQIDYGYTF. The CDR3 DNA sequence: TGTGCCAGCAGATTGGGACAGATAGACTATGGCTACACCTTC. The chain recombines TRBV2 with TRBJ1-2, with 7 bases lining up with TRBD1. CDR1 SNHLY and CDR2 FYNNEI come from the germline V gene. CDR3 length: 14 amino acids. V lost 6 bases and J lost 3; bases outside the gene matches: 7.

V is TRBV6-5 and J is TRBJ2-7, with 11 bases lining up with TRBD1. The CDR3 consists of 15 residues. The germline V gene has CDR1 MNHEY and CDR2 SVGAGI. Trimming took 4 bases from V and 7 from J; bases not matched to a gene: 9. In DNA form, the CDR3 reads TGTGCCAGCAGTTCCGGGACAGGGGGGGGATTTGAGCAGTACTTC. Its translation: CASSSGTGGGFEQYF.

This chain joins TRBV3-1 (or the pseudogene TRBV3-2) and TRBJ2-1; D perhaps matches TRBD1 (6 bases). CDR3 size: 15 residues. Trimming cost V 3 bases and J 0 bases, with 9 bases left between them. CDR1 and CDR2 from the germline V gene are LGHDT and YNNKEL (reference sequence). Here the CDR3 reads CASSQSRGSYNEQFF. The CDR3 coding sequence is TGTGCCAGCAGCCAGTCCAGGGGCTCCTACAATGAGCAGTTCTTC.

The CDR3, as DNA: TGTGCCAGCAGCTTAGGGGAGGCGACTAGCTCTGGAAACACCATATATTTT. It specifies CASSLGEATSSGNTIYF. The genes are TRBV7-9 and TRBJ1-3; D is undetermined. The V end lost 1 base, the J end lost 0 bases, and 13 bases lay between the germline ends. The length of the CDR3 is 17 residues. The V gene's germline CDR1 is SEHNR and CDR2 FQNEAQ (reference sequence).

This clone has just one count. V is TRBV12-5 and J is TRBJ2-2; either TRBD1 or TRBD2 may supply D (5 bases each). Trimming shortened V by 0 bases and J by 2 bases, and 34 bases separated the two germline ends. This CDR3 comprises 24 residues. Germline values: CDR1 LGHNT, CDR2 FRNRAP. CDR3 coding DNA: TGTGCTAGTGGTTTGGTACCCCGGGGCGGATTACTTAATGGTCCCGGCGTAAACACCGGGGAGCTGTTTTTT. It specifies CASGLVPRGGLLNGPGVNTGELFF.

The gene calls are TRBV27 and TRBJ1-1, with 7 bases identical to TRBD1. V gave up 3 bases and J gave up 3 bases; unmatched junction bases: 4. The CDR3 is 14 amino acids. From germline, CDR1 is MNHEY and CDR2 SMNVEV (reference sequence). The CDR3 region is CASSLLGGYTEAFF. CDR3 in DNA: TGTGCCAGCAGTTTGCTAGGGGGCTACACTGAAGCTTTCTTT.

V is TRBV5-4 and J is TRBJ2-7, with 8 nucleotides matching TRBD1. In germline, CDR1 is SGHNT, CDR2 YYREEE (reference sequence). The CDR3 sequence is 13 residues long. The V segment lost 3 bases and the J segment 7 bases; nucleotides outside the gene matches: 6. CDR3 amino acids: CASSSQGAGEQYF. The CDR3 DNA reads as TGTGCCAGCAGCTCTCAGGGGGCGGGGGAGCAGTACTTC.

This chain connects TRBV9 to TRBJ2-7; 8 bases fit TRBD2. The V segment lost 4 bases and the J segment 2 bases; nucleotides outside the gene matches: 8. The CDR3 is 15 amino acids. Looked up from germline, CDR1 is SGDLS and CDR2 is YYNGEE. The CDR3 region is CASSTSPGGPYEQYF. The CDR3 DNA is TGTGCCAGCAGCACCTCCCCGGGGGGGCCCTACGAGCAGTACTTC.

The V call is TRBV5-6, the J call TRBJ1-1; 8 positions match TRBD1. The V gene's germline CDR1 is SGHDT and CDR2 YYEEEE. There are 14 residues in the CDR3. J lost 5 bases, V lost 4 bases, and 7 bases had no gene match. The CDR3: CASSRQGLGTEAFF. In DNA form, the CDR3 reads TGTGCCAGCAGCCGACAGGGGTTAGGGACTGAAGCTTTCTTT.

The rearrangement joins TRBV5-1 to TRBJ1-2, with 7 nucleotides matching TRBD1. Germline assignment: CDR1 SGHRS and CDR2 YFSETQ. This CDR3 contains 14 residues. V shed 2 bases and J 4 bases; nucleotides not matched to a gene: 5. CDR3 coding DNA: TGCGCCAGCAGCTTTTCGACAGGGATCTATGGCTACACCTTC. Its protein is CASSFSTGIYGYTF.

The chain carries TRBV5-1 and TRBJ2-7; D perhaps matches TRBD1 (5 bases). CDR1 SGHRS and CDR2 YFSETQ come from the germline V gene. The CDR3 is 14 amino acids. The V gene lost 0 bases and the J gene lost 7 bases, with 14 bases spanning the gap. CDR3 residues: CASSLESAKGEQYF. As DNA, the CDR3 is TGCGCCAGCAGCTTGGAGTCGGCCAAGGGGGAGCAGTACTTC.

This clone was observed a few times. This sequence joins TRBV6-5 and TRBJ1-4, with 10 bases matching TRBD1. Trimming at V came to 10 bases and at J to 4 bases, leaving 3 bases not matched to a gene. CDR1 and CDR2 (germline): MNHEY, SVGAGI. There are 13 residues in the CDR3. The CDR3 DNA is TGTGCCACCAGGACAGGGGGTAATGAAAAACTGTTTTTT. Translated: CATRTGGNEKLFF.

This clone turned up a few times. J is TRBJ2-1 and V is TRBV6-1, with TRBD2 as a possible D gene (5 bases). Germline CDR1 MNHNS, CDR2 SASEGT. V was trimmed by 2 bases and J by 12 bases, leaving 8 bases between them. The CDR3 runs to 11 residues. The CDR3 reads CASSESGWQFF. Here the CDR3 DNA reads TGTGCCAGCAGTGAATCGGGGTGGCAGTTCTTC.

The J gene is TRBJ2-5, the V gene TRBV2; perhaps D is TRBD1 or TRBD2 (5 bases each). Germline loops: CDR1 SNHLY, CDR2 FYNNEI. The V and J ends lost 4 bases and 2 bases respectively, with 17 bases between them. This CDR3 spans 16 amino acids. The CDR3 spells CASSATTWGGQETQYF. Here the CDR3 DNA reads TGTGCCAGCAGTGCCACTACCTGGGGCGGGCAAGAGACCCAGTACTTC.

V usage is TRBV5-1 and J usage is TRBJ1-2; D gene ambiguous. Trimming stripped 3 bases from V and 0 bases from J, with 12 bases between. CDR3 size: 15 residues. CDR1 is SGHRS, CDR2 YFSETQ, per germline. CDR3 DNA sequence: TGCGCCAGCAGCTGGGGAGAGTCGTCTAACTATGGCTACACCTTC. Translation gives CASSWGESSNYGYTF.

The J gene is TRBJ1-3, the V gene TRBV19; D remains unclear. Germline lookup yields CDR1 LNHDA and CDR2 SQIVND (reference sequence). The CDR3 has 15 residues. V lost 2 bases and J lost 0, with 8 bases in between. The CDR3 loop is CASSITIDSGNTIYF. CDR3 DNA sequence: TGTGCCAGTAGTATAACGATAGACTCTGGAAACACCATATATTTT.

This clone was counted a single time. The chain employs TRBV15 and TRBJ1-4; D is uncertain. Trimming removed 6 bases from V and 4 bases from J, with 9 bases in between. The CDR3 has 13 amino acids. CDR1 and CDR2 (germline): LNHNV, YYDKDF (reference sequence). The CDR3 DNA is TGTGCCACCAGGGTGGGCCGTAATGAAAAACTGTTTTTT. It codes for CATRVGRNEKLFF.

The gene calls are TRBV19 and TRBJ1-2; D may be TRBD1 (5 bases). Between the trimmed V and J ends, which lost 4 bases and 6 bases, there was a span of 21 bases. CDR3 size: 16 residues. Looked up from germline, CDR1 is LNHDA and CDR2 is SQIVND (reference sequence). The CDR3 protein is CASSTPRDGPMHGYTF. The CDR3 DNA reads TGTGCCAGTAGTACCCCTCGGGACGGACCAATGCATGGCTACACCTTC.

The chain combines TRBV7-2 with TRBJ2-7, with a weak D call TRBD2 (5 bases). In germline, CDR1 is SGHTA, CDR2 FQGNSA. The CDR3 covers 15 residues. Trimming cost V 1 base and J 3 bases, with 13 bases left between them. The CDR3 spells CASSLVEGQHYEQYF. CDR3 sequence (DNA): TGTGCCAGCAGCTTAGTCGAGGGCCAGCACTACGAGCAGTACTTC. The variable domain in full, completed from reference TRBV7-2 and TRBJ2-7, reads GAGVSQSPSNKVTEKGKDVELRCDPISGHTALYWYRQSLGQGLEFLIYFQGNSAPDKSGLPSDRFSAERTGGSVSTLTIQRTQQEDSAVYLCASSLVEGQHYEQYFGPGTRLTVT.

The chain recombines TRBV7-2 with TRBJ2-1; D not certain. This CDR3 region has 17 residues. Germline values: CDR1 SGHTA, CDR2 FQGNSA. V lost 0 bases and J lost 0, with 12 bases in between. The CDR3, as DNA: TGTGCCAGCAGCTTAGCCACAGCCCTAGGCTCCTACAATGAGCAGTTCTTC. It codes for CASSLATALGSYNEQFF.

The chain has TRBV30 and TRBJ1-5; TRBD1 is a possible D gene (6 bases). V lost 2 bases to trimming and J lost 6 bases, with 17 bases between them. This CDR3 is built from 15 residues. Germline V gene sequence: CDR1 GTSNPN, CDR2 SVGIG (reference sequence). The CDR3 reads CAWSSGGGTLQPQHF. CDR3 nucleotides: TGTGCCTGGAGTTCGGGAGGGGGGACTCTTCAGCCCCAGCATTTT.

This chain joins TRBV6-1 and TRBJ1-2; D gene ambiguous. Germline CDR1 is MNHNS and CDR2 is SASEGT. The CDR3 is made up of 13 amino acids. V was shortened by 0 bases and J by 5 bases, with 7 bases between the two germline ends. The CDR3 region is CASSEAAGYGYTF. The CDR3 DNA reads TGTGCCAGCAGTGAAGCGGCAGGATATGGCTACACCTTC.

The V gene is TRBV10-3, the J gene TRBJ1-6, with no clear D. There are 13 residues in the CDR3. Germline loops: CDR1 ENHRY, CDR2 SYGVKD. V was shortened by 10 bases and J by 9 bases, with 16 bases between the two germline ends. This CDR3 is CASRVGEGSPLHF. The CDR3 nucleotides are TGTGCCAGTCGGGTTGGGGAGGGTTCACCCCTCCACTTT.

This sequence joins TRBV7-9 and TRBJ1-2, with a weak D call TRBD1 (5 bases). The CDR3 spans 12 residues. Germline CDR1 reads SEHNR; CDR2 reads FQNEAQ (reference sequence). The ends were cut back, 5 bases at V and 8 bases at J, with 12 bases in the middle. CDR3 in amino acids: CASSPQGMGYTF. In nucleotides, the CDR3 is TGTGCCAGCAGCCCCCAGGGTATGGGCTACACCTTC. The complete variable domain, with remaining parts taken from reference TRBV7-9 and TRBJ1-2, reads DTGVSQNPRHKITKRGQNVTFRCDPISEHNRLYWYRQTLGQGPEFLTYFQNEAQLEKSRLLSDRFSAERPKGSFSTLEIQRTEQGDSAMYLCASSPQGMGYTFGSGTRLTVV.

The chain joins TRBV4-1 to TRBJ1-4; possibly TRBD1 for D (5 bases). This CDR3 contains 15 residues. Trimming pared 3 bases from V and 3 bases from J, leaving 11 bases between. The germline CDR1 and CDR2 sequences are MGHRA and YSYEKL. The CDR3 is CASSQLGGANEKLFF. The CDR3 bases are TGCGCCAGCAGCCAGCTGGGGGGGGCTAATGAAAAACTGTTTTTT.

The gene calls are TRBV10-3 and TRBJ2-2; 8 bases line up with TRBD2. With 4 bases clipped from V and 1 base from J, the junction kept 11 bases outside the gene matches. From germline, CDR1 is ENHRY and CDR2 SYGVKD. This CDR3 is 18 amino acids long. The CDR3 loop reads CAISADVGGALNTGELFF. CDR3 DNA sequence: TGTGCCATCAGTGCCGACGTCGGGGGGGCCTTGAACACCGGGGAGCTGTTTTTT.